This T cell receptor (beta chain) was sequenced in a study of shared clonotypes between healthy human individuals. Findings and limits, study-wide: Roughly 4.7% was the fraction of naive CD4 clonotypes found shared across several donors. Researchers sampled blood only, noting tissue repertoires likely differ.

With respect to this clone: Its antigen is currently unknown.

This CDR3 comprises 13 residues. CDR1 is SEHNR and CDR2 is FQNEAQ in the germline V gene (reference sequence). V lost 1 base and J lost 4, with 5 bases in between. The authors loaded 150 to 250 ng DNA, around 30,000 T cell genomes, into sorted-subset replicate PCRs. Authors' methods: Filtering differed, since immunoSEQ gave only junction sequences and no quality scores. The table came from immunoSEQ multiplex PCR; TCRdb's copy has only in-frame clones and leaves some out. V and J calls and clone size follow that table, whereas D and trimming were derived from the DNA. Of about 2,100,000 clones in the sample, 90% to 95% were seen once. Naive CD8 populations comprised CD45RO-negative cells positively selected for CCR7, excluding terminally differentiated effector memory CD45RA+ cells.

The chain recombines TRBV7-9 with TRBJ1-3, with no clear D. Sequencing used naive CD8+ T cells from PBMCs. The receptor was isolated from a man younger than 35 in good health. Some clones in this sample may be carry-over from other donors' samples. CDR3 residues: CASSLGVGNTIYF. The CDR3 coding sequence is TGTGCCAGCAGCTTAGGTGTCGGAAACACCATATATTTT.